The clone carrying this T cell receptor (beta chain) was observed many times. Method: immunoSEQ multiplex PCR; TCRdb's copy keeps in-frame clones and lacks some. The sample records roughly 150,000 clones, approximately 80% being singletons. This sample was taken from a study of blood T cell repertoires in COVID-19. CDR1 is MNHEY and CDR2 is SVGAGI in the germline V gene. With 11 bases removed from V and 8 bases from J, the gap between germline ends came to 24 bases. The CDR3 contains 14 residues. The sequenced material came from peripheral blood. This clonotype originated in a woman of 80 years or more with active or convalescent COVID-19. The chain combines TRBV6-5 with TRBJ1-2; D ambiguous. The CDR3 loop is CAHSWEAGPAGYTF. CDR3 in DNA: TGTGCCCACAGCTGGGAGGCAGGACCTGCCGGCTACACCTTC.